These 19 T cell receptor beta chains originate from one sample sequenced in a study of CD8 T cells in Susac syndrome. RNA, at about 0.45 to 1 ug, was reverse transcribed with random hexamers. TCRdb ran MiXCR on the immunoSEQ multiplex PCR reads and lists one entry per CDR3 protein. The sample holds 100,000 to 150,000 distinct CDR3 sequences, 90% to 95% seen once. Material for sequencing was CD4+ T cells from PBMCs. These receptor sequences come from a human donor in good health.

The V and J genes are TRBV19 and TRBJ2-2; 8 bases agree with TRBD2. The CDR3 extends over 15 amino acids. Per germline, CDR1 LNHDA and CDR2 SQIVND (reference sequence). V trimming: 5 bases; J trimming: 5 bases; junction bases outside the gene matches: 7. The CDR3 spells CASSEPGGVTGELFF. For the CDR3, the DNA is TGTGCCAGTAGTGAGCCGGGAGGGGTGACCGGGGAGCTGTTTTTT.

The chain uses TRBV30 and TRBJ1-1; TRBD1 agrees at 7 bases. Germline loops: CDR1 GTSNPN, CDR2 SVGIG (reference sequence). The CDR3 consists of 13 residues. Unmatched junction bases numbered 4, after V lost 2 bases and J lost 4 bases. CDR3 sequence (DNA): TGTGCCTGGAGTCGGCAGGGGGGCACTGAAGCTTTCTTT. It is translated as CAWSRQGGTEAFF.

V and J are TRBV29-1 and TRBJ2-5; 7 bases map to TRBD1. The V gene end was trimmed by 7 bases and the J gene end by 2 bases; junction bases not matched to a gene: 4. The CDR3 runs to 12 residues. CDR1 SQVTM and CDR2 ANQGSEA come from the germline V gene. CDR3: CSGRDRQETQYF. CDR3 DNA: TGCAGCGGTCGGGACAGACAAGAGACCCAGTACTTC.

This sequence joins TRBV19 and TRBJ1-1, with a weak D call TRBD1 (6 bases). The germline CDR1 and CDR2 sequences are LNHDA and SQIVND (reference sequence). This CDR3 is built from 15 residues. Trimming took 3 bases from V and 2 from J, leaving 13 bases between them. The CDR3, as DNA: TGTGCCAGTAGTATGTGGGGGGGGGCCAACACTGAAGCTTTCTTT. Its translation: CASSMWGGANTEAFF.

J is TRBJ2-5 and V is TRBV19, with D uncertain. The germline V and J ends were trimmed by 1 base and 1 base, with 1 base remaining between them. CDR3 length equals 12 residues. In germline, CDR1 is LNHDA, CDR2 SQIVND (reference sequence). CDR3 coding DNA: TGTGCCAGTAGTATAGCCCAAGAGACCCAGTACTTC. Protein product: CASSIAQETQYF.

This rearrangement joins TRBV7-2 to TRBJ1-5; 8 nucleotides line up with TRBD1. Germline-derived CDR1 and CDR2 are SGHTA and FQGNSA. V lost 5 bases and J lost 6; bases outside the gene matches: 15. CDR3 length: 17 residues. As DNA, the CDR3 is TGTGCCAGCAGCCCCGGGACAGGCGGAAGATTGATTCAGCCCCAGCATTTT. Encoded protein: CASSPGTGGRLIQPQHF.

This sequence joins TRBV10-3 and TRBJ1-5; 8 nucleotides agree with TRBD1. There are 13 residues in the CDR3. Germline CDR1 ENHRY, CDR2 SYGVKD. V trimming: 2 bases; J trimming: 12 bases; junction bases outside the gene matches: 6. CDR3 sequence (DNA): TGTGCCATCAGTGAGGGGCCGGACAGGGTCCAGCATTTT. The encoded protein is CAISEGPDRVQHF.

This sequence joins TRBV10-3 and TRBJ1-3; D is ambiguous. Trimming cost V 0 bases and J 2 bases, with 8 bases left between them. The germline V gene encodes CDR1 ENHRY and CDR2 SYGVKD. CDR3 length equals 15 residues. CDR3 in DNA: TGTGCCATCAGTGAGTCTCCCGGGACTGGAAACACCATATATTTT. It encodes CAISESPGTGNTIYF.

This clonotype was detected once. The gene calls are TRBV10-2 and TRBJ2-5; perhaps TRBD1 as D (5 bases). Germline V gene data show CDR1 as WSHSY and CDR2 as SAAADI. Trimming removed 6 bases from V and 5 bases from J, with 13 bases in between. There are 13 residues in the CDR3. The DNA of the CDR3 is TGCGCCAGCAGACCTGCAGGGTACGAGACCCAGTACTTC. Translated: CASRPAGYETQYF.

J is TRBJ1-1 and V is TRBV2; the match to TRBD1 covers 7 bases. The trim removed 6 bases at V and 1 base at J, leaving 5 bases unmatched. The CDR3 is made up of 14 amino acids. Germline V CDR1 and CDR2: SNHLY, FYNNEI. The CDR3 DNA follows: TGTGCCAGCAGGCTAGACAGGGAGAACACTGAAGCTTTCTTT. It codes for CASRLDRENTEAFF.

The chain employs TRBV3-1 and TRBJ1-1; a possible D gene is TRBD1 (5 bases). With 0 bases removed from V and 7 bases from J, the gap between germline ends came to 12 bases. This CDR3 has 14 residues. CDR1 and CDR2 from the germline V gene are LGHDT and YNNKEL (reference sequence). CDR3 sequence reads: CASSQDRGFGEAFF. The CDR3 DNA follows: TGTGCCAGCAGCCAAGATAGGGGTTTCGGTGAAGCTTTCTTT.

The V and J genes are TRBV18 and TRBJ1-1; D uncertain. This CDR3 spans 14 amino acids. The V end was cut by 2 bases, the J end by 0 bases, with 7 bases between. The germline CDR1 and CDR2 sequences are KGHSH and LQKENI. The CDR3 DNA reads TGTGCCAGCTCACCAGACAACTTGAACACTGAAGCTTTCTTT. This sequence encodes CASSPDNLNTEAFF. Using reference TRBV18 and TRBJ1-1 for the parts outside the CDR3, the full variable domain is NAGVMQNPRHLVRRRGQEARLRCSPMKGHSHVYWYRQLPEEGLKFMVYLQKENIIDESGMPKERFSAEFPKEGPSILRIQQVVRGDSAAYFCASSPDNLNTEAFFGQGTRLTVV.

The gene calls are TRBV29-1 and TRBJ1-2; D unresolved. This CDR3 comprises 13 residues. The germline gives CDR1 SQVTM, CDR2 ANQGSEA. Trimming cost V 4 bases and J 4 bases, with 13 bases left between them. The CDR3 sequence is CSVATAELYGYTF. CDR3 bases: TGCAGCGTTGCGACCGCTGAACTCTATGGCTACACCTTC.

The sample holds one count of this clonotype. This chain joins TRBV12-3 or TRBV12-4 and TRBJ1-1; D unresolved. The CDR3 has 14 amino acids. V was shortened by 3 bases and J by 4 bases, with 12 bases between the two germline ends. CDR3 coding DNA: TGTGCCAGCAGTTTTCAAGCGGGAATCACTGAAGCTTTCTTT. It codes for CASSFQAGITEAFF.

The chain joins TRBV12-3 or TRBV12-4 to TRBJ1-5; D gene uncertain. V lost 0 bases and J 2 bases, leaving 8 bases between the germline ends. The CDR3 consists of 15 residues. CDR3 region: CASSLAAGGNQPQHF. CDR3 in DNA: TGTGCCAGCAGTTTAGCGGCCGGGGGCAATCAGCCCCAGCATTTT.

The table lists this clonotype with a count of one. The CDR3 region has the DNA TGTGCCAGCAGCTCGGGGACTCGAAGCTCCTACGAGCAGTACTTC. Protein sequence: CASSSGTRSSYEQYF. V usage is TRBV7-2 and J usage is TRBJ2-7; the D gene is possibly TRBD2 (6 bases). CDR1 and CDR2 (germline): SGHTA, FQGNSA. Trimming took off 4 bases at V and 0 bases at J, with 13 bases between the two ends. The CDR3 has 15 residues.

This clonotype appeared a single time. The CDR3 sequence: CASSLGTGGKDEQFF. The CDR3 nucleotides read TGTGCCAGCTCCCTCGGGACAGGGGGCAAGGATGAGCAGTTCTTC. This chain connects TRBV18 to TRBJ2-1, with 12 bases lining up with TRBD1. V trimming: 6 bases; J trimming: 8 bases; junction bases outside the gene matches: 8. This CDR3 is built from 15 residues. The germline CDR1 and CDR2 sequences are KGHSH and LQKENI.

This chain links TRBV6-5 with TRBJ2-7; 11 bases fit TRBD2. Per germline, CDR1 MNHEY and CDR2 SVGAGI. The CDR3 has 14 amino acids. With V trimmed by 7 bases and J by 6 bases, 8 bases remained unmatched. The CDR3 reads CASTTGLAGGEQYF. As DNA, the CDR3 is TGTGCCAGCACCACAGGCCTAGCGGGAGGCGAGCAGTACTTC.

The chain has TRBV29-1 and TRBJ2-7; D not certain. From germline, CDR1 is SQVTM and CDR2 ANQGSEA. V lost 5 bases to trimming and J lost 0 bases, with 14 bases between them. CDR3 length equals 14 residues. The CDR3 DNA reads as TGCAGCGTTCAAAGAGCTTTTAGCTCCTACGAGCAGTACTTC. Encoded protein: CSVQRAFSSYEQYF.